The 25 T cell receptor beta chains below come from one sample, sequenced in a study of glioma-infiltrating T cells after dendritic cell vaccination. Time point reported: after dendritic cell vaccination, including at tumor progression/relapse. Using immunoSEQ multiplex PCR, the repertoire was profiled, and TCRdb retains in-frame clones only, with some absent. Of 75,000 to 95,000 clones in the sample, around 86% were seen once. The sample was blood, taken after dendritic cell vaccination. The receptors were sampled from a human donor with glioblastoma.

CDR3 nucleotides: TGTGCCAGCAGTATGCCCGGGGTGACAGATACGCAGTATTTT. It is translated as CASSMPGVTDTQYF. The chain is built from TRBV6-6 and TRBJ2-3; weak D call: TRBD2 (5 bases). V gave up 5 bases and J gave up 3 bases, with 12 bases separating them. Germline assignment: CDR1 MNHNY and CDR2 SVGAGI (reference sequence). The CDR3 is 14 residues long.

This rearrangement joins TRBV5-4 to TRBJ1-2, with 7 nucleotides matching TRBD1. Germline CDR1 SGHNT, CDR2 YYREEE (reference sequence). V shed 2 bases and J 3 bases; nucleotides not matched to a gene: 4. The length of the CDR3 is 14 residues. The DNA of the CDR3 is TGTGCCAGCAGCTTCGACAGGGTTCACTATGGCTACACCTTC. Encoded protein: CASSFDRVHYGYTF.

V usage is TRBV6-5 and J usage is TRBJ1-2; TRBD1 agrees at 7 bases. V shed 4 bases and J 8 bases; nucleotides not matched to a gene: 10. The CDR3 runs 14 residues. Germline lookup yields CDR1 MNHEY and CDR2 SVGAGI. The CDR3 sequence is CASSSQNRGYGYTF. The CDR3 nucleotides read TGTGCCAGCAGTTCTCAAAACAGGGGCTACGGCTACACCTTC.

This chain joins TRBV5-5 and TRBJ2-7; 15 nucleotides line up with TRBD2. From germline, CDR1 is SGHKS and CDR2 YYEKEE (reference sequence). V lost 3 bases, J lost 4 bases, and 5 bases stayed unmatched. The CDR3 runs to 16 residues. CDR3 nucleotides: TGTGCCAGCAGCTCCGGACTAGCGGGGGGGTATTACGAGCAGTACTTC. This sequence encodes CASSSGLAGGYYEQYF.

The sample holds one count of this clone. This chain connects TRBV5-1 to TRBJ2-7; 10 bases fit TRBD2. Germline V gene data show CDR1 as SGHRS and CDR2 as YFSETQ. CDR3 length: 15 residues. Germline trimming cut 5 bases from V and 0 bases from J; bases unmatched to any gene: 5. The CDR3: CASSPGLADSYEQYF. The CDR3 nucleotides read TGCGCCAGCAGTCCCGGACTAGCGGACTCCTACGAGCAGTACTTC.

The V call is TRBV2, the J call TRBJ2-7; D remains ambiguous. Trimming cost V 5 bases and J 5 bases, with 7 bases left between them. Germline V lookup: CDR1 SNHLY, CDR2 FYNNEI. The CDR3 runs to 11 residues. The CDR3 sequence: CASSPYHEQYF. CDR3 nucleotide sequence: TGTGCCAGCAGTCCCTACCACGAGCAGTACTTC.

This clone was counted at least ten times. V and J are TRBV2 and TRBJ2-7, with D tentatively TRBD2 (5 bases). From germline, CDR1 is SNHLY and CDR2 FYNNEI. V lost 5 bases and J 9 bases, leaving 20 bases between the germline ends. CDR3 length equals 14 residues. The CDR3 is CASSSRTVPEGQYF. The CDR3 DNA reads as TGTGCCAGCAGTTCACGGACTGTCCCGGAAGGGCAGTACTTC.

V and J are TRBV4-1 and TRBJ2-1; TRBD2 matches 9 bases. The CDR3 covers 16 residues. Trimming took 5 bases from V and 7 from J; bases not matched to a gene: 12. Germline V gives CDR1 MGHRA, CDR2 YSYEKL. CDR3 amino acids: CASSGFGTSFANEQFF. The CDR3 bases are TGCGCCAGCAGCGGCTTTGGGACTAGCTTTGCAAATGAGCAGTTCTTC.

This chain connects TRBV6-5 to TRBJ2-2; 7 bases are a match to TRBD1. CDR1 is MNHEY and CDR2 is SVGAGI in the germline V gene. The trim removed 5 bases at V and 6 bases at J, leaving 9 bases unmatched. The CDR3 contains 15 residues. The CDR3 sequence: CASSPRMTGSGELFF. The CDR3 coding sequence is TGTGCCAGCAGTCCTCGGATGACAGGGTCCGGGGAGCTGTTTTTT.

V is TRBV2 and J is TRBJ2-1; TRBD2 is a possible D gene (6 bases). The germline V gene encodes CDR1 SNHLY and CDR2 FYNNEI. CDR3 length: 13 residues. The ends were cut back, 6 bases at V and 7 bases at J, with 13 bases in the middle. CDR3 amino acids: CASSLFGRNEQFF. The CDR3 region has the DNA TGTGCCAGCAGCCTCTTTGGGAGGAATGAGCAGTTCTTC.

The chain links TRBV7-2 to TRBJ2-1, with 8 bases matching TRBD2. The CDR3 covers 14 residues. V gave up 5 bases and J gave up 6 bases; unmatched junction bases: 6. CDR1 is SGHTA, CDR2 FQGNSA, per germline. The DNA of the CDR3 is TGTGCCAGCAGCACTGGCGGGGGGCTCAATGAGCAGTTCTTC. Its translation is CASSTGGGLNEQFF.

This chain uses TRBV2 with TRBJ2-3, with D possibly matching TRBD2 (6 bases). Per the germline V gene, CDR1 is SNHLY and CDR2 is FYNNEI. V dropped 5 bases and J dropped 6 bases, with 9 bases sitting between them. This CDR3 has 12 amino acids. CDR3 sequence reads: CASSRTIDTQYF. CDR3 DNA: TGTGCCAGCAGTAGGACTATCGATACGCAGTATTTT.

The rearrangement uses TRBV25-1 and TRBJ2-7; a weak D match, TRBD2 (5 bases). Germline V lookup: CDR1 MGHDK, CDR2 SYGVNS. The CDR3 loop spans 13 amino acids. Trimming removed 6 bases at V and 2 bases at J, with 11 bases between. The CDR3 sequence is CASSLAGTYEQYF. In nucleotides, the CDR3 is TGTGCCAGCAGCCTCGCGGGTACCTACGAGCAGTACTTC.

This sequence joins TRBV5-8 and TRBJ2-7; 9 nucleotides agree with TRBD1. The CDR3 is made up of 17 amino acids. Germline-derived CDR1 and CDR2 are SGHTS and YDEGEE. With V trimmed by 4 bases and J by 0 bases, 11 bases remained unmatched. The CDR3 DNA follows: TGTGCCAGCAGCCACTCGACAGGGGGATATAGCTCCTACGAGCAGTACTTC. Protein: CASSHSTGGYSSYEQYF.

The chain carries TRBV15 and TRBJ1-5; 10 positions agree with TRBD1. V lost 3 bases and J lost 6; bases outside the gene matches: 8. This CDR3 spans 16 amino acids. Germline V gene data show CDR1 as LNHNV and CDR2 as YYDKDF (reference sequence). The CDR3, as DNA: TGTGCCACCAGCAGGTGGGACAGGGGAATTAGTCAGCCCCAGCATTTT. It encodes CATSRWDRGISQPQHF.

The V gene is TRBV5-1, the J gene TRBJ2-7; weak D call: TRBD1 (5 bases). CDR1 is SGHRS and CDR2 is YFSETQ in the germline V gene. V was clipped by 4 bases and J by 2 bases, with 10 bases between them. The CDR3 runs to 13 residues. The CDR3 DNA is TGCGCCAGCAGCCAGGGCGGACCCTACGAGCAGTACTTC. Protein sequence: CASSQGGPYEQYF.

J is TRBJ1-1 and V is TRBV6-5, with TRBD1 as a possible D gene (5 bases). V lost 7 bases and J lost 8, with 17 bases in between. Per germline, CDR1 MNHEY and CDR2 SVGAGI. This CDR3 spans 13 amino acids. CDR3 nucleotides: TGTGCCAGCAACTCGGACGGGACTTTCGAAGCTTTCTTT. Protein: CASNSDGTFEAFF.

The sample holds one count of this clone. The chain joins TRBV6-1 to TRBJ2-3; TRBD2 matches 11 bases. V was clipped by 6 bases and J by 6 bases; unmatched bases: 8. The CDR3 has 15 residues. Germline assignment: CDR1 MNHNS and CDR2 SASEGT. CDR3 sequence reads: CASRGFSGGADTQYF. DNA of the CDR3: TGTGCCAGCAGGGGATTTAGCGGGGGGGCGGATACGCAGTATTTT.

V is TRBV5-1 and J is TRBJ1-3, with D tentatively TRBD1 (6 bases). The length of the CDR3 is 14 residues. V gave up 3 bases and J gave up 2 bases, with 9 bases separating them. Germline CDR1 is SGHRS and CDR2 is YFSETQ. This CDR3 is CASSSEGAGNTIYF. Here the CDR3 DNA reads TGCGCCAGCAGCTCCGAGGGGGCTGGAAACACCATATATTTT.

The CDR3, as DNA: TGTGCCATCAGCCCCCAGACTAGCGTCGAGACCCAGTACTTC. Its protein product is CAISPQTSVETQYF. This rearrangement joins TRBV10-3 to TRBJ2-5; 8 bases line up with TRBD2. The V gene end was trimmed by 6 bases and the J gene end by 5 bases; junction bases not matched to a gene: 8. The germline CDR1 and CDR2 sequences are ENHRY and SYGVKD. This CDR3 is built from 14 residues.

The genes are TRBV18 and TRBJ2-3; the D gene is possibly TRBD2 (5 bases). Trimming took 4 bases from V and 2 from J, leaving 13 bases between them. Germline CDR1 and CDR2: KGHSH and LQKENI. The CDR3 is 15 residues long. CDR3: CASSQAPGNTDTQYF. Written as DNA, the CDR3 is TGTGCCAGCTCACAGGCCCCGGGAAACACAGATACGCAGTATTTT.

This sequence joins TRBV5-1 and TRBJ2-5; a weak D match, TRBD1 (5 bases). The CDR3 runs to 14 residues. Germline lookup yields CDR1 SGHRS and CDR2 YFSETQ. With 0 bases removed from V and 5 bases from J, the gap between germline ends came to 11 bases. This chain's CDR3 is CASSLAPGRETQYF. The DNA for the CDR3 is TGCGCCAGCAGCTTGGCGCCAGGGCGGGAGACCCAGTACTTC.

In regard to this clone: Other DNA sequences in the same sample also yield this CDR3. This chain joins TRBV5-1 and TRBJ1-6; possible D gene TRBD1, 5 bases. Germline CDR1 is SGHRS and CDR2 is YFSETQ. The CDR3 contains 15 residues. The V and J ends lost 4 bases and 0 bases respectively, with 8 bases between them. The CDR3 sequence is CASSLDSSYNSPLHF. Written as DNA, the CDR3 is TGCGCCAGCAGCCTCGACAGCTCCTATAATTCACCCCTCCACTTT.

The chain combines TRBV7-9 with TRBJ2-2; D gene unclear. Germline V lookup: CDR1 SEHNR, CDR2 FQNEAQ (reference sequence). The V end lost 6 bases, the J end lost 1 base, and 9 bases lay between the germline ends. The CDR3 is 14 residues long. The CDR3 loop reads CASRSRQNTGELFF. The CDR3 region has the DNA TGTGCCAGCAGGTCGAGACAGAACACCGGGGAGCTGTTTTTT. The full variable domain, completed using reference TRBV7-9 and TRBJ2-2, is DTGVSQNPRHKITKRGQNVTFRCDPISEHNRLYWYRQTLGQGPEFLTYFQNEAQLEKSRLLSDRFSAERPKGSFSTLEIQRTEQGDSAMYLCASRSRQNTGELFFGEGSRLTVL.

The chain couples TRBV13 to TRBJ2-3, with TRBD1 as a possible D gene (7 bases). The V gene lost 0 bases and the J gene lost 2 bases, with 12 bases spanning the gap. The CDR3 is made up of 16 amino acids. The germline gives CDR1 PRHDT, CDR2 FYEKMQ (reference sequence). The CDR3 DNA reads as TGTGCCAGCAGCTTAGGGCCAGGGGGGACCACAGATACGCAGTATTTT. Encoded protein: CASSLGPGGTTDTQYF.